This T cell receptor beta chain was recovered during a study of blood T cells in healthy people across ages. Every donor contributed around 10 milliliters of peripheral blood by blood draw. Isolation per sample recovered at least 7 million PBMCs. This clonotype has more than one count but fewer than ten. The antigen is not known. Study results and caveats: As age increased, TCR beta diversity per million T cells fell in a roughly linear fashion.

Germline assignment: CDR1 DFQATT and CDR2 SNEGSKA (reference sequence). V was trimmed by 7 bases and J by 1 base, leaving 15 bases between them. CDR3 length equals 14 residues. A J-beta primer mix and a sample-barcoded 5' primer were used in a second PCR of roughly 6 to 12 cycles. TCRdb reprocessed the 5' RACE reads with MiXCR, giving one entry per CDR3 protein. The sample includes about 730,000 distinct CDR3 sequences, roughly 45% of them seen just once. The clonotype comes from a woman between 55 and 75 years old in good health. The chain carries TRBV20-1 and TRBJ2-3; D is tentatively TRBD1 or TRBD2 (6 bases each). Sequenced input: blood. The DNA for the CDR3 is TGCAGTGTTGAGGGGGGTCTAGGCACAGATACGCAGTATTTT. It translates to CSVEGGLGTDTQYF.